This TCR beta chain was captured in a study of molecular identifiers for immune sequencing clone quantification (dated by TCRdb to 2017 to 2018). Describing the broader study: In a replicate experiment, RNA from roughly 20,000 or 100,000 naive CD8 T cells was split into five aliquots, four of which were sequenced. This methods study benchmarked molecular-identifier clustering-based TCR repertoire sequencing (MIDCIRS) and TCR RNA copy counting, using CD8 T cells to do so.

The CDR3 numbers 14 residues from cysteine through phenylalanine. Just the 42-base CDR3 DNA is kept, in frame starting at base 1. The germline V end is reduced by 8 bases and the J end by 2 bases; junction bases left unmatched: 9. The CDR1 and CDR2 encoded by the germline V gene (reference sequence) are PRHDT and FYEKMQ. As to this clonotype: Its target antigen remains unknown. Base qualities are not recorded, but no much larger clone differs from it by a single base.

Study-wide conclusions, independent of this receptor: Spiked-in Jurkat TCR RNA equal to a single cell's worth was reported to be detectable even within 1,200,000 naive CD8 T cells. Modeling indicated approximately 3.1 TCR RNA copies recovered per cell, compared with 9.5 to 10 by digital PCR, which implies a capture efficiency of approximately 30%. The sizes of highly expanded clones could end up underestimated when identical TCR molecules share a barcode. The naive libraries included spiked-in Jurkat TCR RNA (about nine copies' worth), and this RNA is not part of the donor repertoire. Clones above 20 RNA copies held over 97% of molecules in CMV-specific effector cells but under 1% in naive cells. Without barcode sub-clustering, chimeric consensus sequences inflated TCR diversity; chimeras reached as high as 47%.

Libraries were prepared through PCR. The sequencing machine was an Illumina HiSeq 4000. Bulk TCR libraries were generated as previously described, with the TCR primers listed in Table S5 used. Total RNA was purified with the Qiagen AllPrep DNA/RNA kit. Before analysis, reads from multiple sequencing runs of one library were combined. On the authors' methods: Reads were retained only if their TCR constant sequence matched exactly, and those retained reads were trimmed to 150 nt and grouped according to their 12-nt molecular barcodes. Reads within each barcode group were sub-clustered using a 15% Levenshtein threshold, and quality-weighted consensus sequences were constructed for each RNA molecule. Non-functional sequences were excluded, and lower-count sequences lying one edit away from another sequence were also excluded. Based on a fit of two negative binomial distributions, barcode sub-clusters having less than 20% of the maximum read count were discarded. The public sequencing data were trimmed at Q25 with fastp and processed into clonotypes with MiXCR by TCRdb, which kept only in-frame beta chains. Duplicate CDR3 protein sequences are folded into a single record with the most common DNA and genes. The V and J calls come from TCRdb's annotation, not from the publication. Recorded for this sample are 550,000 to 750,000 distinct CDR3 sequences; about 20% of them occurred a single time. The leading ten clones occupy around 0.86% of the sample.

Libraries of naive CD8 T cells were generated from about 19,000 to 1,100,000 sorted cells, with 10%, 30% or 50% of the purified RNA used. Naive CD8 T cells were FACS-sorted as CD8+CD4-CCR7+CD45RA+ on a BD FACSAria II into RLT Plus buffer. To test detection sensitivity, Jurkat RNA equal to about nine TCR copies was added to samples of about 18,000-1,100,000 naive CD8 T cells. CD8 T cells were enriched with RosetteSep CD8+ T Cell Enrichment Cocktail and Ficoll-Paque, followed by ACK red cell lysis. This TCR derives from a human donor in good health. Some libraries in this study had Jurkat cell RNA spiked in. The chain joins TRBV13 to TRBJ2-7; the central 7 bases match TRBD1. Input material: naive CD8+ T cells from blood, with Jurkat cell RNA spiked in. In light of the paper, this sample's cell subset or site label describes: FACS-sorted CD8+CD4-CCR7+CD45RA+ naive T cells. The DNA reads TGTGCCAGCGGTTCGGGACAGATGACCTACGAGCAGTACTTC. It is translated as CASGSGQMTYEQYF.